This T cell receptor (beta chain) was recorded in a study of OX40 agonist ivuxolimab in advanced cancers. For the study at large: The study gave patients intravenous ivuxolimab at 0.01 to 10 mg/kg every 2 weeks. Patients were 82.7% male with ages roughly 23 to 90, mean about 60.

The CDR3 is made up of 12 amino acids. V lost 3 bases, J lost 0 bases, and 3 bases lay in between. Germline values: CDR1 SGHNT, CDR2 YENEEA. As concerns this clone: Its antigen is not identified. This sample also contains other DNA sequences that code for the same CDR3.

Findings and limits, study-wide: In general, CD8+ T cells held more expanded clones than CD4+ did, on average. Part of the nonresponder group also had normalized T-cell clonal expansion that was low.

Measured with immunoSEQ multiplex PCR; TCRdb has only the in-frame clones, and not every one. Among about 74,000 clones, around 80% were seen once, and the ten largest hold over 5%. This material consisted of CD4+ or CD8+ T cells sorted from blood, taken in a trial of the OX40 agonist ivuxolimab. The J gene is TRBJ2-7, the V gene TRBV11-3; no reliable D call. The origin of this receptor is an adult with an advanced solid tumor such as melanoma, head and neck, liver or kidney cancer. The CDR3 loop is CASSLGSYEQYF. CDR3 DNA sequence: TGTGCCAGCAGCTTGGGCTCCTACGAGCAGTACTTC.